The 17 T cell receptor beta chains below were found in one sample sequenced in a study of cytomegalovirus exposure and HLA in healthy donors. The PCR ran on 60 Vbeta and 13 Jbeta primers. The repertoire was sequenced with immunoSEQ multiplex PCR; TCRdb's copy has only in-frame clones and lacks some. The data show about 140,000 clones, around 80% seen once. The sample taken for sequencing was PBMCs. These receptors all come from a boy between 2 and 10 years old in good health and CMV-seronegative.

The J gene is TRBJ1-1, the V gene TRBV18; D not resolved. The CDR3 loop spans 13 amino acids. V shed 3 bases and J shed 7 bases, with 12 bases lying between them. CDR1 and CDR2 (germline): KGHSH, LQKENI. In nucleotides, the CDR3 is TGTGCCAGCTCACCCCTCGGACGGGATGAAGCTTTCTTT. Translation gives CASSPLGRDEAFF.

The V gene is TRBV9, the J gene TRBJ1-3; tentatively, D is TRBD1 (6 bases). The V and J ends lost 3 bases and 0 bases respectively, with 10 bases between them. CDR1 is SGDLS, CDR2 YYNGEE, per germline. CDR3 length: 15 residues. CDR3 nucleotide sequence: TGTGCCAGCAGCGAGGGACACTACTCTGGAAACACCATATATTTT. Residues: CASSEGHYSGNTIYF.

The CDR3 sequence is CASSVGQYNEKLFF. Written as DNA, the CDR3 is TGCGCCAGCAGTGTGGGACAGTATAATGAAAAACTGTTTTTT. The rearrangement joins TRBV10-2 to TRBJ1-4, with TRBD1 identical over 7 bases. This CDR3 region has 14 residues. After removal of 4 bases from V and 4 bases from J, the junction contained 3 bases not matched to a gene. Looked up from germline, CDR1 is WSHSY and CDR2 is SAAADI.

This clone was seen more than once but under ten times. The rearrangement joins TRBV30 to TRBJ1-3, with 7 bases fitting TRBD1. Per germline, CDR1 GTSNPN and CDR2 SVGIG (reference sequence). The CDR3 runs to 16 residues. V trimming: 1 base; J trimming: 3 bases; junction bases outside the gene matches: 9. Here the CDR3 DNA reads TGTGCCTGGAGTGACGACAGGGTTTTTTATGGAAACACCATATATTTT. Residues: CAWSDDRVFYGNTIYF.

This clone was found once. The chain links TRBV19 to TRBJ1-1; no clear D. This CDR3 is built from 13 residues. V was shortened by 7 bases and J by 2 bases, with 11 bases between the two germline ends. The germline CDR1 and CDR2 sequences are LNHDA and SQIVND (reference sequence). DNA for the CDR3: TGTGCCAGTACGGCACGGGGTAACACTGAAGCTTTCTTT. Its protein is CASTARGNTEAFF.

The V call is TRBV6-1, the J call TRBJ2-7; D is possibly TRBD1 (7 bases). V was trimmed by 5 bases and J by 2 bases, leaving 16 bases between them. Germline V lookup: CDR1 MNHNS, CDR2 SASEGT. CDR3 size: 15 residues. This CDR3 is CASSQLRGAAYEQYF. CDR3 sequence (DNA): TGTGCCAGCAGTCAACTCAGGGGGGCCGCCTACGAGCAGTACTTC.

Here the CDR3 reads CASSPRRTADEQYF. DNA for the CDR3: TGTGCCAGCAGCCCCCGAAGGACAGCGGACGAGCAGTACTTC. This sequence joins TRBV13 and TRBJ2-7, with D possibly matching TRBD1 (6 bases). The CDR3 sequence is 14 residues long. The V end was cut by 5 bases, the J end by 5 bases, with 16 bases between. CDR1 PRHDT and CDR2 FYEKMQ come from the germline V gene (reference sequence).

The chain recombines TRBV5-6 with TRBJ2-5; D might be TRBD2 (5 bases). The tail of the sequence fits TRBJ2-7 better, so the J call may be wrong. Germline V gene lookup returns CDR1 SGHDT and CDR2 YYEEEE. CDR3 length: 14 amino acids. CDR3 coding DNA: TGTGCCAGCAGCTTGGGGCAGCGGACCTACGAGCAGTACTTC. This sequence encodes CASSLGQRTYEQYF.

J is TRBJ2-5 and V is TRBV11-1; D is perhaps TRBD2 (5 bases). Germline CDR1 and CDR2: SGHAT and FQDESV (reference sequence). Between the trimmed V and J ends, which lost 4 bases and 1 base, there was a span of 7 bases. The CDR3 covers 13 residues. This chain's CDR3 is CASSSGFQETQYF. The CDR3 coding sequence is TGTGCCAGCAGCTCGGGGTTCCAAGAGACCCAGTACTTC.

V gene TRBV7-9 combines with J gene TRBJ1-1, with TRBD1 as a possible D gene (5 bases). Trimming took 4 bases from V and 11 from J, leaving 14 bases between them. The length of the CDR3 is 12 residues. Germline CDR1 and CDR2: SEHNR and FQNEAQ (reference sequence). CDR3 residues: CASSWGEVEAFF. The DNA of the CDR3 is TGTGCCAGCAGCTGGGGGGAGGTAGAGGCTTTCTTT.

V and J are TRBV6-1 and TRBJ2-3; a weak D match, TRBD1 (5 bases). Between the trimmed V and J ends, which lost 3 bases and 2 bases, there was a span of 9 bases. CDR3 length: 14 amino acids. Per germline, CDR1 MNHNS and CDR2 SASEGT. The DNA for the CDR3 is TGTGCCAGCAGTGAGATGGGGCCCACAGATACGCAGTATTTT. This sequence encodes CASSEMGPTDTQYF.

The chain is built from TRBV7-6 and TRBJ2-1; TRBD2 matches 9 bases. The germline CDR1 and CDR2 sequences are SGHVS and FNYEAQ. The V gene end was trimmed by 5 bases and the J gene end by 0 bases; junction bases not matched to a gene: 23. CDR3 length: 22 residues. The CDR3 bases are TGTGCCAGCAGCCACCATCGGGCCGGGACTAGCCTAATGATGGACTCCTACAATGAGCAGTTCTTC. Translation gives CASSHHRAGTSLMMDSYNEQFF.

The chain employs TRBV7-2 and TRBJ2-7; D remains unclear. Trimming cost V 6 bases and J 0 bases, with 12 bases left between them. Germline values: CDR1 SGHTA, CDR2 FQGNSA. The CDR3 totals 14 residues. The CDR3 reads CASSVGPSSYEQYF. CDR3 coding DNA: TGTGCCAGCAGTGTTGGGCCGAGCTCCTACGAGCAGTACTTC. Based on the CDR3 plus reference TRBV7-2 and TRBJ2-7, the full variable domain is GAGVSQSPSNKVTEKGKDVELRCDPISGHTALYWYRQSLGQGLEFLIYFQGNSAPDKSGLPSDRFSAERTGGSVSTLTIQRTQQEDSAVYLCASSVGPSSYEQYFGPGTRLTVT.

The chain is built from TRBV28 and TRBJ2-7, with D maybe TRBD1 (6 bases). Trimming pared 4 bases from V and 3 bases from J, leaving 22 bases between. The CDR3 covers 17 residues. Looked up from germline, CDR1 is MDHEN and CDR2 is SYDVKM. CDR3 residues: CASSYRPPTGLHYEQYF. The CDR3 DNA sequence: TGTGCCAGCAGTTATAGGCCCCCCACAGGGTTGCACTACGAGCAGTACTTC.

This chain links TRBV2 with TRBJ1-1; 8 positions agree with TRBD1. The germline gives CDR1 SNHLY, CDR2 FYNNEI. Unmatched junction bases numbered 13, after V lost 6 bases and J lost 4 bases. CDR3 length: 16 amino acids. This chain's CDR3 is CASRADRGTGGTEAFF. The DNA of the CDR3 is TGTGCCAGCAGGGCAGACAGGGGAACGGGCGGCACTGAAGCTTTCTTT.

V gene TRBV28 combines with J gene TRBJ1-1; 7 bases are a match to TRBD1. This CDR3 has 13 amino acids. CDR1 is MDHEN and CDR2 is SYDVKM in the germline V gene. V lost 6 bases to trimming and J lost 6 bases; unmatched junction nucleotides: 7. The CDR3 region has the DNA TGTGCCAGCAGCCGAATGGACAGGTCTGAAGCTTTCTTT. Its protein product is CASSRMDRSEAFF.

V gene TRBV7-3 combines with J gene TRBJ2-2; tentative D call: TRBD1 (6 bases). The CDR3 extends over 14 amino acids. The V gene lost 6 bases and the J gene lost 5 bases, with 13 bases spanning the gap. CDR1 is SGHTA, CDR2 FQGTGA, per germline. As DNA, the CDR3 is TGTGCCAGCAGAAATAAACAGGGAACCGGGGAGCTGTTTTTT. This gives the protein CASRNKQGTGELFF.